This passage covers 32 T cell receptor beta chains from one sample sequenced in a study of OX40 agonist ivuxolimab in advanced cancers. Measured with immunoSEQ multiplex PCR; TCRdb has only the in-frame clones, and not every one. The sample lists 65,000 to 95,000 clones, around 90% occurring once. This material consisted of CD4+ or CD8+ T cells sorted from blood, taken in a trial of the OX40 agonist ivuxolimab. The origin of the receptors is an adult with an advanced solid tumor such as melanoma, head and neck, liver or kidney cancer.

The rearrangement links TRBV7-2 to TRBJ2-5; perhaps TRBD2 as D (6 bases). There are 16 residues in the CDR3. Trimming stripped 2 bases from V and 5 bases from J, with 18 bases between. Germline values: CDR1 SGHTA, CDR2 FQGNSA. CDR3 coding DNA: TGTGCCAGCAGCTTATCATTGGGACTTTCCGTCGAGACCCAGTACTTC. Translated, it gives CASSLSLGLSVETQYF.

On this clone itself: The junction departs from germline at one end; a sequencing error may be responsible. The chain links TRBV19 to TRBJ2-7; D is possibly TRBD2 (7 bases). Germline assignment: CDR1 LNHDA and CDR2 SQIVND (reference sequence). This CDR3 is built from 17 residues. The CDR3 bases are TGTGCCAGTAGTACGAACTCTGGACTCGGGGGGCCGTACGGGCAGTACTTC. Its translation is CASSTNSGLGGPYGQYF.

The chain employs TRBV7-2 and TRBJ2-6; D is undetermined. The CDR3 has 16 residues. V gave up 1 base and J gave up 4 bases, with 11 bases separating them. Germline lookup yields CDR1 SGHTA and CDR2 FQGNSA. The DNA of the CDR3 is TGTGCCAGCAGCTTAGAGACCGCCCCCGGGGCCAACGTCCTGACTTTC. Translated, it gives CASSLETAPGANVLTF.

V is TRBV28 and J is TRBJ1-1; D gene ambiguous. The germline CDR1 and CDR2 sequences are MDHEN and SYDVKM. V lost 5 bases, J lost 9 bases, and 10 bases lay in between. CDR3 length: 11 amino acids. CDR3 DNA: TGTGCCAGCAGTGAGGGTTGGAAAGCTTTCTTT. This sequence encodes CASSEGWKAFF.

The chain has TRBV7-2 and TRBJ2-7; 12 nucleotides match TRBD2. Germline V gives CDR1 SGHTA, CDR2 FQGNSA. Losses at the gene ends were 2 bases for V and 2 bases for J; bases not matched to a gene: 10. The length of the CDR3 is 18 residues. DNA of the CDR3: TGTGCCAGCAGCTTAAGACTAGCGGGAGAGATCGGGACCTACGAGCAGTACTTC. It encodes CASSLRLAGEIGTYEQYF. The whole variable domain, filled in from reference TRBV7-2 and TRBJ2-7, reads GAGVSQSPSNKVTEKGKDVELRCDPISGHTALYWYRQSLGQGLEFLIYFQGNSAPDKSGLPSDRFSAERTGGSVSTLTIQRTQQEDSAVYLCASSLRLAGEIGTYEQYFGPGTRLTVT.

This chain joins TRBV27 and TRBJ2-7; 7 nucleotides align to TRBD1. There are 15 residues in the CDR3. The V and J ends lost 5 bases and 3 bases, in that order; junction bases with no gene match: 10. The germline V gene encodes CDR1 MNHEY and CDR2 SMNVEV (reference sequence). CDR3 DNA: TGTGCCAGCAGTCGAACAGGGGCTAGGGGCTACGAGCAGTACTTC. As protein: CASSRTGARGYEQYF.

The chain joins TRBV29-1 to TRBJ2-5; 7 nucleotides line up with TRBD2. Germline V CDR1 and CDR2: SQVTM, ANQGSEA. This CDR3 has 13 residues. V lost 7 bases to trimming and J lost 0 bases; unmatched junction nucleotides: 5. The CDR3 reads CSAAGRDQETQYF. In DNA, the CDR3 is TGCAGCGCCGCGGGGAGGGACCAAGAGACCCAGTACTTC.

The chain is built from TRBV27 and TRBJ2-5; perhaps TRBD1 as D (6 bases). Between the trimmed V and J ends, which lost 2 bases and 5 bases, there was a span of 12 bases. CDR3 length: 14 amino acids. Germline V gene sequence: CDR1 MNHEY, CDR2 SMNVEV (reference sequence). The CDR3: CASSLGAGVETQYF. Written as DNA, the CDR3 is TGTGCCAGCAGTTTAGGTGCAGGGGTGGAGACCCAGTACTTC.

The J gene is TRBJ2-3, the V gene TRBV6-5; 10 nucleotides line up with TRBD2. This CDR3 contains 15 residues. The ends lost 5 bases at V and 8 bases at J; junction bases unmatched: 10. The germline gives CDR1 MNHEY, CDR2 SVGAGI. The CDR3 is CASSLAGDPSVTQYF. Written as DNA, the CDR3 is TGTGCCAGCAGTCTAGCGGGGGACCCTTCGGTTACGCAGTATTTT.

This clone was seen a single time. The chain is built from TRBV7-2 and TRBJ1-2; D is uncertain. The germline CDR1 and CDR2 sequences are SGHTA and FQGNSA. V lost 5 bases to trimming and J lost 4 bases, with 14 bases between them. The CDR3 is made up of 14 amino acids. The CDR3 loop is CASSLLSSSYGYTF. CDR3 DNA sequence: TGTGCCAGCAGCCTACTGTCCTCATCCTATGGCTACACCTTC.

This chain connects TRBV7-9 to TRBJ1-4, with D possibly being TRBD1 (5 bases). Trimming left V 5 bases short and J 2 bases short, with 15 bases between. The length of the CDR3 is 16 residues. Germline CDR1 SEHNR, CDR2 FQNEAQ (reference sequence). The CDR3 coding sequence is TGTGCCAGCAGCGTCGGGACTGAGGGGACTAATGAAAAACTGTTTTTT. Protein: CASSVGTEGTNEKLFF.

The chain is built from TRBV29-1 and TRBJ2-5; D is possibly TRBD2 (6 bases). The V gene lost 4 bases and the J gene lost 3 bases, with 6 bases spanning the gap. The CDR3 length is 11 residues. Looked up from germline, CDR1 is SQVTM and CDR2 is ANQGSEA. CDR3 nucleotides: TGCAGCGTTGCGGGAGAAGAGACCCAGTACTTC. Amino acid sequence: CSVAGEETQYF.

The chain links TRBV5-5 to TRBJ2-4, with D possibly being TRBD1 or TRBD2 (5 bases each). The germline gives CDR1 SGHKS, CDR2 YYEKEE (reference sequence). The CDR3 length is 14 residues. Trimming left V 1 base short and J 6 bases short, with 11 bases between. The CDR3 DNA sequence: TGTGCCAGCAGCTTGTGGGGACCGGGAAACATTCAGTACTTC. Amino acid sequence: CASSLWGPGNIQYF. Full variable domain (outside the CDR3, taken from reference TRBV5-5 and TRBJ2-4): DAGVTQSPTHLIKTRGQQVTLRCSPISGHKSVSWYQQVLGQGPQFIFQYYEKEERGRGNFPDRFSARQFPNYSSELNVNALLLGDSALYLCASSLWGPGNIQYFGAGTRLSVL.

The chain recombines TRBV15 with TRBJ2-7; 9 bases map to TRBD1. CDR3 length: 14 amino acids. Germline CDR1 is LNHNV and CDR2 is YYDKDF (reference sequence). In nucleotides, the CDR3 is TGTGCGACAGCGCCGGGACAGGGAATCTACGAGCAGTACTTC. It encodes CATAPGQGIYEQYF. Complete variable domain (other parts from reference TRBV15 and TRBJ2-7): DAMVIQNPRYQVTQFGKPVTLSCSQTLNHNVMYWYQQKSSQAPKLLFHYYDKDFNNEADTPDNFQSRRPNTSFCFLDIRSPGLGDTAMYLCATAPGQGIYEQYFGPGTRLTVT.

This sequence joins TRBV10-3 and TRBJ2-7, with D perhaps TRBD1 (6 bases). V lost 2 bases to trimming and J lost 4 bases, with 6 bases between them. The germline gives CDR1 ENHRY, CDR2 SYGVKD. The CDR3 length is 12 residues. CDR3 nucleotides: TGTGCCATCAGTGAGGGACAGTACGAGCAGTACTTC. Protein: CAISEGQYEQYF.

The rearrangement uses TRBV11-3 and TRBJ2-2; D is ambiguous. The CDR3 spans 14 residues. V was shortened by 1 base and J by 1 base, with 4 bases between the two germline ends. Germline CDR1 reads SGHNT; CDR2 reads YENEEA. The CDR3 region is CASSLGLNTGELFF. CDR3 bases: TGTGCCAGCAGCTTAGGCCTGAACACCGGGGAGCTGTTTTTT. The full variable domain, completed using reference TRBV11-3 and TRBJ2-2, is EAGVVQSPRYKIIEKKQPVAFWCNPISGHNTLYWYLQNLGQGPELLIRYENEEAVDDSQLPKDRFSAERLKGVDSTLKIQPAELGDSAVYLCASSLGLNTGELFFGEGSRLTVL.

As DNA, the CDR3 is TGCGCCAGCAGGCAAGCTAGCGGGAGTACCCCCTACGAGCAGTACTTC. Encoded protein: CASRQASGSTPYEQYF. This chain connects TRBV5-1 to TRBJ2-7; 10 bases map to TRBD2. This CDR3 contains 16 residues. Trimming removed 5 bases from V and 2 bases from J; junction bases left unmatched: 10. CDR1 is SGHRS and CDR2 is YFSETQ in the germline V gene.

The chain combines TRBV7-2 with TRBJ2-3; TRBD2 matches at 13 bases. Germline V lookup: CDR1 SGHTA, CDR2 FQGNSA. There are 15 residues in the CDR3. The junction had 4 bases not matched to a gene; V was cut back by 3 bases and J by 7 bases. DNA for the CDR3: TGTGCCAGCAGCTTTAGGGGGACTAGCGGGAATACGCAGTATTTT. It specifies CASSFRGTSGNTQYF.

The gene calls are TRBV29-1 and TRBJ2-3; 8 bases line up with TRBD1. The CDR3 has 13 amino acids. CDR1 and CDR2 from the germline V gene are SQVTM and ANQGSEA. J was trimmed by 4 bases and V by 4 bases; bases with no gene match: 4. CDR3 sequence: CSVAAGQADTQYF. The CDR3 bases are TGCAGCGTTGCGGCGGGACAGGCAGATACGCAGTATTTT.

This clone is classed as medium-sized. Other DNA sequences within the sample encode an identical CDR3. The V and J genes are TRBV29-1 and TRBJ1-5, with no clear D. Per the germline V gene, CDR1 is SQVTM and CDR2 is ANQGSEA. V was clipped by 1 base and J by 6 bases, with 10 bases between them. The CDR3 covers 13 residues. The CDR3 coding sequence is TGCAGCGTTGAAGCCTCTCCGGGTCAGCCCCAGCATTTT. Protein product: CSVEASPGQPQHF. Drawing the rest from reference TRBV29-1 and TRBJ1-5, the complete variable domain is SAVISQKPSRDICQRGTSLTIQCQVDSQVTMMFWYRQQPGQSLTLIATANQGSEATYESGFVIDKFPISRPNLTFSTLTVSNMSPEDSSIYLCSVEASPGQPQHFGDGTRLSIL.

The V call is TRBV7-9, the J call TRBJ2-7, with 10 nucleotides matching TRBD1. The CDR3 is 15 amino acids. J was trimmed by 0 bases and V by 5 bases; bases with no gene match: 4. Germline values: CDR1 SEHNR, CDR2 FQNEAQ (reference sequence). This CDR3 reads CASSPGQGGSYEQYF. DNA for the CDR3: TGTGCCAGCAGCCCCGGACAGGGGGGCTCCTACGAGCAGTACTTC.

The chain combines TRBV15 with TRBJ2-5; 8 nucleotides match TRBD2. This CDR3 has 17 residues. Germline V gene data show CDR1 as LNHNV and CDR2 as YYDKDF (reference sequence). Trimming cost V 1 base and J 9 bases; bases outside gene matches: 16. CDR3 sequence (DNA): TGTGCCACCAGCAGAGTTGGTGTCACTAGCGGTCTCGGGGCCCAGTACTTC. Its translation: CATSRVGVTSGLGAQYF. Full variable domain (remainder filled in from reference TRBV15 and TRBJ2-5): DAMVIQNPRYQVTQFGKPVTLSCSQTLNHNVMYWYQQKSSQAPKLLFHYYDKDFNNEADTPDNFQSRRPNTSFCFLDIRSPGLGDTAMYLCATSRVGVTSGLGAQYFGPGTRLLVL.

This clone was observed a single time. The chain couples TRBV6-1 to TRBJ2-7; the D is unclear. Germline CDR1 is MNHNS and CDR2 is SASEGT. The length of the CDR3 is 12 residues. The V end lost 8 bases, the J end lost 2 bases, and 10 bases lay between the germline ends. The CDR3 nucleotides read TGTGCCAGCCGCGTGGCCCCCTACGAGCAGTACTTC. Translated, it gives CASRVAPYEQYF.

The CDR3 spells CASITGTGWVGTEAFF. In DNA form, the CDR3 reads TGTGCCAGCATCACCGGGACAGGGTGGGTCGGAACTGAAGCTTTCTTT. The rearrangement links TRBV28 to TRBJ1-1, with 9 bases fitting TRBD1. This CDR3 contains 16 residues. Unmatched junction bases numbered 14, after V lost 7 bases and J lost 5 bases. Germline V gene lookup returns CDR1 MDHEN and CDR2 SYDVKM. Complete variable domain (other parts from reference TRBV28 and TRBJ1-1): DVKVTQSSRYLVKRTGEKVFLECVQDMDHENMFWYRQDPGLGLRLIYFSYDVKMKEKGDIPEGYSVSREKKERFSLILESASTNQTSMYLCASITGTGWVGTEAFFGQGTRLTVV.

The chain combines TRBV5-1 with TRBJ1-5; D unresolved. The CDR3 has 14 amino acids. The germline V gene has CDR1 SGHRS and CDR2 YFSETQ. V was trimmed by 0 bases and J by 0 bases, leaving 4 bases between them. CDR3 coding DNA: TGCGCCAGCAGCTTGGGTGGTAGCAATCAGCCCCAGCATTTT. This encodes CASSLGGSNQPQHF.

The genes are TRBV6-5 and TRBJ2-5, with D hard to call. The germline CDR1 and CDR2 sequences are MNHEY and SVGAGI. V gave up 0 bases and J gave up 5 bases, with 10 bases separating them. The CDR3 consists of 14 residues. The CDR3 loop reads CASSYSGFGETQYF. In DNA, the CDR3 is TGTGCCAGCAGTTACTCCGGCTTTGGGGAGACCCAGTACTTC.

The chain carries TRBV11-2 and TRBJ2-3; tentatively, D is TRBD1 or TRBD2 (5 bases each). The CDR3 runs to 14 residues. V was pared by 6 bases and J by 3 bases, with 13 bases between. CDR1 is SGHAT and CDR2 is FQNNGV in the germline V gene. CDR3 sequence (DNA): TGTGCCAGCAGGGGGACGGTAGGGACAGATACGCAGTATTTT. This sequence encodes CASRGTVGTDTQYF.

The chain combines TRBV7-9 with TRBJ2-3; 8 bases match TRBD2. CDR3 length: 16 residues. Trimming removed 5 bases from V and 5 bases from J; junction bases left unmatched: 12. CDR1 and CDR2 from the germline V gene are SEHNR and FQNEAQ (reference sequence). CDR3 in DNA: TGTGCCAGCAGCCCCCGGGGGGGAGGGGTCGGAGATACGCAGTATTTT. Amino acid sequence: CASSPRGGGVGDTQYF. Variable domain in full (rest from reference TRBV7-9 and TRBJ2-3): DTGVSQNPRHKITKRGQNVTFRCDPISEHNRLYWYRQTLGQGPEFLTYFQNEAQLEKSRLLSDRFSAERPKGSFSTLEIQRTEQGDSAMYLCASSPRGGGVGDTQYFGPGTRLTVL.

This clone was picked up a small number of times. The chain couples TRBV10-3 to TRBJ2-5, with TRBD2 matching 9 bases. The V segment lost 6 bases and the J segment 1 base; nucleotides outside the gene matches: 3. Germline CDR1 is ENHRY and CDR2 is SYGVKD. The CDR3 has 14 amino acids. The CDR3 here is CAISPAGGQETQYF. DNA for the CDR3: TGTGCCATCAGCCCAGCGGGGGGCCAAGAGACCCAGTACTTC.

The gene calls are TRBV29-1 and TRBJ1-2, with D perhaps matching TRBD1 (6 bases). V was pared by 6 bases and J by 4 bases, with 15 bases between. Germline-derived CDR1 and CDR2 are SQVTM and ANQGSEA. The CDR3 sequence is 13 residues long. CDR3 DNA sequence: TGCAGCGTCGGGGGGAGGGGGAGCTATGGCTACACCTTC. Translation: CSVGGRGSYGYTF.

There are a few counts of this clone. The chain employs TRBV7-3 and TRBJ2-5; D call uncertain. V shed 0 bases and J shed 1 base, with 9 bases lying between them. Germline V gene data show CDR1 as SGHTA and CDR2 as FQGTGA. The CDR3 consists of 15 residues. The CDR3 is CASSLTGRPQETQYF. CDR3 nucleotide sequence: TGTGCCAGCAGCTTAACAGGCAGGCCCCAAGAGACCCAGTACTTC.

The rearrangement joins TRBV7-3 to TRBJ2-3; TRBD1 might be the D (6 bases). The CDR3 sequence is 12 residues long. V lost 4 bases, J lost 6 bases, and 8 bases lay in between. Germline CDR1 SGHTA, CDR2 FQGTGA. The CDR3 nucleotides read TGTGCCAGCAGCTCAGACAGGGATACGCAGTATTTT. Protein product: CASSSDRDTQYF.